This TCR beta chain is drawn from a study of cytomegalovirus exposure and HLA in healthy donors. Study at large: A subsequent analysis stated that the 100 to 150 validation repertoires were run on the same platform as the approximately 700 first-cohort repertoires. Study-level points and caveats: The tendency of first-cohort TCR clusters to co-occur in the approximately 110 validation repertoires was identified by a subsequent analysis. TCR beta chains numbering 164 were designated cytomegalovirus-associated. Most TCR sequences showed up rarely, but some public TCRs showed up in many donors.

CDR3 length: 14 residues. In germline, CDR1 is SGHTA, CDR2 FQGNSA. V lost 3 bases to trimming and J lost 6 bases; unmatched junction nucleotides: 4. Regarding this clone: Its target is not known.

Generated by immunoSEQ multiplex PCR, the TCRdb table keeps only in-frame clones and is missing some. The profile shows about 140,000 clones, 87% of them singletons. The source is a man younger than 30 in good health and CMV-seropositive. The sample consisted of PBMCs. This chain connects TRBV7-2 to TRBJ2-7; the match to TRBD2 covers 11 bases. This CDR3 is CASSFSGGGPEQYF. Here the CDR3 DNA reads TGTGCCAGCAGCTTTAGCGGGGGGGGTCCCGAGCAGTACTTC.